The entry that follows covers one T cell receptor beta chain sequence. Its specificity is unknown. The CDR3 is 15 amino acids. CDR1 and CDR2 from the germline V gene are MDHEN and SYDVKM. The ends were cut back, 3 bases at V and 3 bases at J, with 12 bases in the middle. The assay was immunoSEQ multiplex PCR, and TCRdb's table has in-frame clones only and misses some. The sample consists of some 100,000 clones, about 94% of them appearing once. This sample stems from a study of T cell responses to AZD1222 COVID-19 vaccine. Study-level points and caveats: Nearly half of spike-specific TCRs reportedly target unmutated variant regions. Baseline antibody screening turned up just a handful of seropositive AZD1222 recipients. Recipients of two AZD1222 doses showed rising Spike-specific TCR breadth and depth. The donor group comprised mostly white British people and more females; the analysis possibly underestimated clonal diversity.

This specimen was peripheral blood, taken 28 days after the second AZD1222 dose. The TCR sequence derives from an adult who received the AZD1222 COVID-19 vaccine. The gene calls are TRBV28 and TRBJ1-5, with D possibly matching TRBD1 (6 bases). CDR3 amino acids: CASSFRTVYNQPQHF. Written as DNA, the CDR3 is TGTGCCAGCAGTTTCCGGACAGTGTACAATCAGCCCCAGCATTTT.